This T cell receptor (beta chain) was recovered during a study of radiotherapy plus CTLA-4 blockade in lung cancer. Study summary: 15% to 20% of patients responded objectively, and roughly 30% achieved disease control.

CDR3 length: 20 residues. Germline lookup yields CDR1 LGHNA and CDR2 YSLEER. V was pared by 4 bases and J by 0 bases, with 12 bases of the junction left unmatched. This table comes from immunoSEQ multiplex PCR, and its TCRdb copy is limited to in-frame clones, with some not included. The sample lists around 53,000 clones; about 88% were seen once. The sample was peripheral blood, taken from a patient treated with radiotherapy plus ipilimumab. The rearrangement links TRBV4-3 to TRBJ2-1; 13 nucleotides agree with TRBD2. This clonotype was obtained from a human donor with non-small cell lung cancer that progressed on radiotherapy plus ipilimumab. Some clones in this sample may be carry-over from other donors' samples. This CDR3 is CASSRRLAGGSLSSYNEQFF. CDR3 sequence (DNA): TGCGCCAGCAGCCGGCGACTAGCGGGAGGTTCCCTAAGCTCCTACAATGAGCAGTTCTTC.